This TCR beta chain appears in the sequencing data of a study of shared clonotypes between healthy human individuals. Remarks on this clone: This CDR3 is also generated by other DNA sequences in the sample.

The CDR3 loop spans 12 amino acids. Trimming pared 6 bases from V and 3 bases from J, leaving 8 bases between. The V gene's germline CDR1 is MDHEN and CDR2 SYDVKM. Sequencing was at deep level. TCRdb's table, derived via immunoSEQ multiplex PCR, lists solely in-frame clones and lacks some. The repertoire includes more than 2,000,000 clones, approximately 95% of them detected once, and 0.39% sits in the top ten. The J gene is TRBJ1-2, the V gene TRBV28; no clear D gene. This TCR was recovered from a man younger than 30 in good health. Some clones in this sample may be carry-over from other donors' samples. The sample comprised naive CD4+ T cells from PBMCs. Regarding subset: CD45RA+ positively selected. CDR3 amino acids: CASSSQYYGYTF. CDR3 sequence (DNA): TGTGCCAGCAGCTCCCAATACTATGGCTACACCTTC.